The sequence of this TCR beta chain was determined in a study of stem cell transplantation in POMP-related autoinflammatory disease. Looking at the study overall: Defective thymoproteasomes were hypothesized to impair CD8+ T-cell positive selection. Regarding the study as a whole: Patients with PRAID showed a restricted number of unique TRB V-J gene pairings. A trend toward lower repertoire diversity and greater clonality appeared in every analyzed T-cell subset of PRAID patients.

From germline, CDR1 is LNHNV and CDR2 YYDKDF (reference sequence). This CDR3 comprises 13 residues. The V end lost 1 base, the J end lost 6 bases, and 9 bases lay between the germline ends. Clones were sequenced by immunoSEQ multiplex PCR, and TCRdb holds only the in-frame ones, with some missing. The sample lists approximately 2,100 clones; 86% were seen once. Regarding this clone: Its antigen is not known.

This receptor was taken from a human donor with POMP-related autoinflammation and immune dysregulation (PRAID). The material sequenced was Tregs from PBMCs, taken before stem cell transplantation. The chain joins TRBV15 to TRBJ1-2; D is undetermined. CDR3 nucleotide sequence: TGTGCCACCAGCAGAGGGCAGGAAGATGGCTACACCTTC. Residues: CATSRGQEDGYTF.